This T cell receptor beta chain originates from a study of shared clonotypes between healthy human individuals. Study information: The cohort had a couple of women and a few men, ages 18 to 49.

Study observations and caveats: Tissues were not sampled, only blood, and their repertoires likely differ.

Those who donated were healthy HIV-negative adults, with no recent acute infections or vaccinations reported. Every subset had its genomic DNA shared out evenly among several immunoSEQ plates. Assay: immunoSEQ multiplex PCR; the TCRdb copy retains only in-frame clones and omits some. The repertoire holds about 680,000 clones, with about two thirds as singletons. This clone was found a few times. Its antigen is not identified. Unmatched junction bases numbered 9, after V lost 6 bases and J lost 6 bases. The CDR3 has 14 amino acids. Per germline, CDR1 SEHNR and CDR2 FQNEAQ (reference sequence). Sequenced material: memory CD4+ T cells sorted from blood. Subset given: CD45RA-negative fraction. The chain carries TRBV7-9 and TRBJ2-7, with 9 nucleotides matching TRBD1. This sequence originates from a woman aged 25-40 years in good health. The CDR3 DNA reads as TGTGCCAGCAGTCACCAGGGACAGGGTTTCGAGCAGTACTTC. Its translation is CASSHQGQGFEQYF.